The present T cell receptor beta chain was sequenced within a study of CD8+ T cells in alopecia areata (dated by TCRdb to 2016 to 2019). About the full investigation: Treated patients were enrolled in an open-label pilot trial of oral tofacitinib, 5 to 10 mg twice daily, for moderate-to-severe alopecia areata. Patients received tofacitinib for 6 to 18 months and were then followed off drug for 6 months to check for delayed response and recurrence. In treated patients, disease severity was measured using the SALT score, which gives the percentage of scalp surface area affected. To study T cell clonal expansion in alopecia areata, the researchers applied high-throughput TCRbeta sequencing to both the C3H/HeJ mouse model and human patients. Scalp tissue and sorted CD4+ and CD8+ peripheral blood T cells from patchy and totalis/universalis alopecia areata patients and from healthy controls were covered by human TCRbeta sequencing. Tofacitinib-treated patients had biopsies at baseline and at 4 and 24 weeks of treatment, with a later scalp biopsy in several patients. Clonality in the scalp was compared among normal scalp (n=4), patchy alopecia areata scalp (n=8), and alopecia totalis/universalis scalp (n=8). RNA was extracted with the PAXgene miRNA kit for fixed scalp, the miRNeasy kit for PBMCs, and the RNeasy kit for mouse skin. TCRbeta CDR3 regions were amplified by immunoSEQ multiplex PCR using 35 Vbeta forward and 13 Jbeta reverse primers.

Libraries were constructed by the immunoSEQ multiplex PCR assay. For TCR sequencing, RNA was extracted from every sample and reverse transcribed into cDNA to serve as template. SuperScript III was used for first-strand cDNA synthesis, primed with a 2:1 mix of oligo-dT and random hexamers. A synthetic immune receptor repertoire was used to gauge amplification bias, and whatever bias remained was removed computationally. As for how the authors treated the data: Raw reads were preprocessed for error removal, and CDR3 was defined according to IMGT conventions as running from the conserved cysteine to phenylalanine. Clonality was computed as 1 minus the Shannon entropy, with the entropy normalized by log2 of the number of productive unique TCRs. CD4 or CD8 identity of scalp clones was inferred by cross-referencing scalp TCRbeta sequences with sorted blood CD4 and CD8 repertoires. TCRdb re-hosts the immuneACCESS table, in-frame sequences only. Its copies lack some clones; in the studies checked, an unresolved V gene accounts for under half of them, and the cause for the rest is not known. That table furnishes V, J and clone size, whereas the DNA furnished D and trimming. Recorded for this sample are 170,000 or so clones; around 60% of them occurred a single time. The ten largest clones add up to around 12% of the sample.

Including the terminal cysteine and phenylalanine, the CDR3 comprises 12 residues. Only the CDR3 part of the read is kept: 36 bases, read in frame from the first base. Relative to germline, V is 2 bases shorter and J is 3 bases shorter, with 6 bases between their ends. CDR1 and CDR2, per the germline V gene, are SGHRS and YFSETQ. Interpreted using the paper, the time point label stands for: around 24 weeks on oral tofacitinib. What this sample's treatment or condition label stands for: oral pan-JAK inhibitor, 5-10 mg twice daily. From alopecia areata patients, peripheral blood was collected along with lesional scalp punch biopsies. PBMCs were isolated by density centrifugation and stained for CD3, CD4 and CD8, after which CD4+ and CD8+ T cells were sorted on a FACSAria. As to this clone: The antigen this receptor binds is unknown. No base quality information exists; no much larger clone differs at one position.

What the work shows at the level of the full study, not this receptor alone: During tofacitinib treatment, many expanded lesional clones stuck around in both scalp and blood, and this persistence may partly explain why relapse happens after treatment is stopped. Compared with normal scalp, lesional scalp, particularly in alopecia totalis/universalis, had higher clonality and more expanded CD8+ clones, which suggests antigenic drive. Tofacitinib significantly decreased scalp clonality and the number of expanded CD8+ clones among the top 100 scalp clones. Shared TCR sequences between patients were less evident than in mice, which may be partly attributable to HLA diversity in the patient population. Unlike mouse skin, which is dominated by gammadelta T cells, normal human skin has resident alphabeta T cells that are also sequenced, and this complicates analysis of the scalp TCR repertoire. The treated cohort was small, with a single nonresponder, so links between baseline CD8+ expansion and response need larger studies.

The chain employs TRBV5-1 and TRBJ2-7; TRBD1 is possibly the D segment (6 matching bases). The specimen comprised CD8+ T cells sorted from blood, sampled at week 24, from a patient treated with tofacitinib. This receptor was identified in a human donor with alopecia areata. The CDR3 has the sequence CASSLQGYEQYF. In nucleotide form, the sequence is TGCGCCAGCAGCTTACAGGGCTACGAGCAGTACTTC.